The following is a T cell receptor beta chain sequence with its context. The antigen remains undetermined. J gave up 6 bases and V 4 bases, and 12 bases lay outside the gene matches. Germline V gene data show CDR1 as SGHRS and CDR2 as YFSETQ. There are 15 residues in the CDR3. This specimen belongs to a study of OX40 agonist ivuxolimab in advanced cancers. Notes on the study in general: Some nonresponders likewise displayed low normalized T-cell clonal expansion.

Clones were sequenced by immunoSEQ multiplex PCR, and TCRdb holds only the in-frame ones, with some missing. This sample has tens of thousands of clones; roughly 90% occur once, and the top ten carry 2.6%. Source: CD4+ or CD8+ T cells sorted from blood, taken in a trial of the OX40 agonist ivuxolimab. The receptor was derived from an adult with an advanced solid tumor such as melanoma, head and neck, liver or kidney cancer. The gene calls are TRBV5-1 and TRBJ2-7; TRBD1 matches 8 bases. DNA for the CDR3: TGCGCCAGCAGCCCCCGTTTTGGACAGGGTTCCGAGCAGTACTTC. Translation gives CASSPRFGQGSEQYF.